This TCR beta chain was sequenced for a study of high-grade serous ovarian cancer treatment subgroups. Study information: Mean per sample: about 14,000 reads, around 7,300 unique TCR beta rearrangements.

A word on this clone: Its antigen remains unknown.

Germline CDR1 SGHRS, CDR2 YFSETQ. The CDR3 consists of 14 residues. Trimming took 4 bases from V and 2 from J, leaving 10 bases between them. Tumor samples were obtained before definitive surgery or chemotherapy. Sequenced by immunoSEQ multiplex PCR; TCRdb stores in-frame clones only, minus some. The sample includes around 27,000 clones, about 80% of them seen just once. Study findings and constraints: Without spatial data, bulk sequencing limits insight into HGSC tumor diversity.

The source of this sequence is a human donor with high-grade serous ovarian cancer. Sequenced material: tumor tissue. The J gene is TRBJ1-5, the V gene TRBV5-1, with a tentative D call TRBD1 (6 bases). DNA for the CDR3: TGCGCCAGCAGCCGCTCAGGGGGCAATCAGCCCCAGCATTTT. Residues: CASSRSGGNQPQHF.